The rows below give T cell receptor beta chains drawn from one sample of a study of cytomegalovirus exposure and HLA in healthy donors. Generated by immunoSEQ multiplex PCR, the TCRdb table keeps only in-frame clones and is missing some. The sample includes roughly 92,000 clones, approximately 80% of them seen just once. Sequenced sample: PBMCs. These receptors were obtained from a woman between 65 and 79 years old in good health and CMV-seropositive. Each CDR3 is given with its conserved first and last residue. Fields, in order: clone size, J gene, V gene, D gene, CDR3 DNA, CDR3 protein. A D gene is named only where the DNA matches it firmly. Size is omitted from some rows. Given values are once, few, many or a class for expanded clones.

once TRBJ2-3 TRBV7-2 . TGTGCCAGCAGTAGAGGCGGCCAGGGAGGAAACACGCAGTATTTT CASSRGGQGGNTQYF
. TRBJ2-2 TRBV14 TRBD2 TGTGCCAGCAGCCAAGAATACGGGGGGGCGAACACCGGGGAGCTGTTTTTT CASSQEYGGANTGELFF
. TRBJ1-1 TRBV27 . TGTGCCAGCAGTCCGCAGGGTCCCTTGACTGAAGCTTTCTTT CASSPQGPLTEAFF
. TRBJ1-1 TRBV20-1 . TGCAGTGCTACCTACCTCACTGAAGCTTTCTTT CSATYLTEAFF
. TRBJ2-5 TRBV4-2 TRBD2 TGTGCCAGCAGCCAAGAACCGGGAGGTAGGGAGACCCAGTACTTC CASSQEPGGRETQYF
many TRBJ2-7 TRBV4-3 . TGCGCCAGCAGCCAAGAGAAGGGAAGCGGCTACGAGCAGTACTTC CASSQEKGSGYEQYF
. TRBJ1-2 TRBV14 . TGTGCCAGCAGCCAAACACCTGCGGGAGGCTACACCTTC CASSQTPAGGYTF
. TRBJ1-6 TRBV7-9 . TGTGCCGCTCGGGCGGGGACTGTGAATTCACCCCTCCACTTT CAARAGTVNSPLHF
. TRBJ2-5 TRBV18 . TGTGCCAGCTCACCCGCCGGACAGCCGAAAGAGACCCAGTACTTC CASSPAGQPKETQYF
. TRBJ1-2 TRBV11-1 . TGTGCCAGCACCCACCCGACAGTAGTCCACTATGGCTACACCTTC CASTHPTVVHYGYTF
few TRBJ2-1 TRBV7-6 . TGTGCCAGCAGCTTAAGGAGGGCTCCTGGTGAGCAGTTCTTC CASSLRRAPGEQFF
once TRBJ1-5 TRBV5-1 TRBD1 TGCGCCAGCAGCTTGGGACAGGGTGGGAGTCAGCCCCAGCATTTT CASSLGQGGSQPQHF
. TRBJ2-5 TRBV16 TRBD1 TGTGCCAGCAGCCAATTGGACAGGGGAGGAGAGACCCAGTACTTC CASSQLDRGGETQYF
. TRBJ1-1 TRBV6-6 . TGTGCCAGCAGCAGGGGCACGAACACTGAAGCTTTCTTT CASSRGTNTEAFF
. TRBJ2-7 TRBV19 TRBD1 TGTGCCAGTAGTAAGGGACAGGGGTACGAGCAGTACTTC CASSKGQGYEQYF
. TRBJ2-1 TRBV30 . TGTGCCTGGAGCGATCTTAGTAAAACTAGCTCCTACAATGAGCAGTTCTTC CAWSDLSKTSSYNEQFF
. TRBJ2-7 TRBV7-2 TRBD2 TGTGCCAGCAGCTCCATAGCGGGAGGGCCCGCTTACGAGCAGTACTTC CASSSIAGGPAYEQYF
. TRBJ2-1 TRBV7-8 . TGTGCCAGCAGCTTGGGAAGGGGGGGGAATGAGCAGTTCTTC CASSLGRGGNEQFF
. TRBJ2-5 TRBV18 TRBD2 TGTGCCAGCTCACGGCCGGGACTAGCATCTGAAGAGACCCAGTACTTC CASSRPGLASEETQYF
. TRBJ2-3 TRBV25-1 TRBD1 TGTGCCAGCAGGCCCCGACAGGGGAAGGCAGATACGCAGTATTTT CASRPRQGKADTQYF
. TRBJ2-4 TRBV5-4 TRBD2 TGTGCCAGCAGCAAAACCTCTAGCGGGGAGAACATTCAGTACTTC CASSKTSSGENIQYF
. TRBJ1-2 TRBV6-1 . TGTGCCAGCATCGGCAGGGCAACTAACTATGGCTACACCTTC CASIGRATNYGYTF
few TRBJ2-7 TRBV5-1 . TGCGCCAGCAGCTTGTCTTCGGCGGGAACCGACGAGCAGTACTTC CASSLSSAGTDEQYF
. TRBJ2-2 TRBV12-5 TRBD2 TGTGCTAGTGCTTCCCGGGGACTAGCAATTTCCGGGGAGCTGTTTTTT CASASRGLAISGELFF
few TRBJ1-4 TRBV6-6 . TGTGCCAGCATTGATGGAGGATTAGAGGAAAAACTGTTTTTT CASIDGGLEEKLFF
. TRBJ2-1 TRBV30 TRBD2 TGTGCCTGGACGAACCCCGGACTAGCGCCCTACAATGAGCAGTTCTTC CAWTNPGLAPYNEQFF
. TRBJ1-1 TRBV6-6 . TGTGCCAGCAGTTACTCCTCGGGGGGCACTGAAGCCTTCTTT CASSYSSGGTEAFF
few TRBJ2-1 TRBV7-3 . TGTGCCAGCAGCTTAGGTGGTACAAACTACAATGAGCAGTTCTTC CASSLGGTNYNEQFF
. TRBJ2-7 TRBV11-1 TRBD2 TGTGCCAGCAGCTTACTAGCGGGAACCTACTACGAGCAGTACTTC CASSLLAGTYYEQYF
. TRBJ1-5 TRBV5-6 TRBD1 TGTGCCAGCAGCCCCTGGGACAGGGTTCAGCCCCAGCATTTT CASSPWDRVQPQHF
. TRBJ2-5 TRBV7-2 TRBD2 TGTGCCAGCAGCTGGCCACTAGCGGGAGTACAGGAGACCCAGTACTTC CASSWPLAGVQETQYF
. TRBJ2-1 TRBV18 TRBD2 TGTGCCAGCTCACCAGGACTAGCATCGTACAATGAGCAGTTCTTC CASSPGLASYNEQFF
. TRBJ2-1 TRBV5-1 . TGCGCCAGCAGCTTGGGGCCGCGGGCGACCAATGAGCAGTTCTTC CASSLGPRATNEQFF
. TRBJ2-7 TRBV4-2 . TGTGCCAGCAGCCAGGGTGGAGGGGCTTACGAGCAGTACTTC CASSQGGGAYEQYF
. TRBJ2-1 TRBV10-3 TRBD1 TGTGCCATCACCCTGGGACAGGGTCGCGGGAATGAGCAGTTCTTC CAITLGQGRGNEQFF
. TRBJ2-1 TRBV15 . TGTGCCACCAGCAGAGATCGACAGACCCACAATGAGCAGTTCTTC CATSRDRQTHNEQFF
. TRBJ1-5 TRBV29-1 TRBD1 TGCAGCGTTCGACAGGGAGAAACAAATCAGCCCCAGCATTTT CSVRQGETNQPQHF
few TRBJ1-2 TRBV28 TRBD1 TGTGCCAGCAGTGCCATTGGACAGGGGGACTATGGCTACACCTTC CASSAIGQGDYGYTF
. TRBJ1-1 TRBV7-6 . TGTGCCAGCAGCTTTCAGGGCGGGAACACTGAAGCTTTCTTT CASSFQGGNTEAFF
. TRBJ1-1 TRBV21-1 . TGTGCCAGCAGCTTTCGTGACAGGGACCACACTGAAGCTTTCTTT CASSFRDRDHTEAFF
. TRBJ1-1 TRBV5-1 . TGCGCCAGCAGCTTCAGGGCGGGACGGGAAGCTTTCTTT CASSFRAGREAFF
. TRBJ2-7 TRBV28 . TGTGCCAGCAGTTTCTTTACCGACGGGGGATACGGGGAGCAGTACTTC CASSFFTDGGYGEQYF
. TRBJ2-2 TRBV7-3 . TGTGCCAGCAGCTTATCGGAGGTCGGGGAGCTGTTTTTT CASSLSEVGELFF
. TRBJ2-7 TRBV6-5 . TGTGCCAGCAGTTACTCGGACAGATCCTACGAGCAGTACTTC CASSYSDRSYEQYF
. TRBJ1-1 TRBV4-1 TRBD1 TGCGCCAGCAGCCAAGGACAGGGCTACACTGAAGCTTTCTTT CASSQGQGYTEAFF